This T cell receptor (beta chain) was sequenced for a study of shared clonotypes between healthy human individuals. About the study: Used for every donor were three CD4 naive, three CD4 memory, two CD8 naive and one CD8 memory plate.

Per sorted-subset replicate PCR, input was around 200 ng DNA, representing tens of thousands of T cell genomes. Profiling relied on immunoSEQ multiplex PCR, and the TCRdb table lists in-frame clones only, not all of them. The table lists around 2.3 million clones, around 95% of them singletons. This CDR3 has 15 amino acids. Trimming stripped 1 base from V and 1 base from J, with 8 bases between. Germline loops: CDR1 SGHTA, CDR2 FQGNSA. This chain joins TRBV7-2 and TRBJ1-3, with D perhaps TRBD1 (5 bases). The sequence came from a man aged 18 to 30 in good health. The sequenced sample consisted of naive CD4+ T cells sorted from blood. Subset reported: CD45RA+ positively selected. The CDR3 here is CASSLGGWSGNTIYF. Here the CDR3 DNA reads TGTGCCAGCAGCTTAGGGGGGTGGTCTGGAAACACCATATATTTT.